A single TCR beta chain is shown here with its context. The sample comes from a study of preoperative IRX-2 immunotherapy in early breast cancer. Treatment: preoperative locoregional IRX-2 cytokine immunotherapy. Preoperative locoregional IRX-2 cytokine immunotherapy was tested in the phase Ib source study. Profiled with immunoSEQ multiplex PCR; TCRdb holds only in-frame clones, not every one. The data hold tens of thousands of clones, with more than 80% observed a single time. The CDR3 spans 13 residues. V gave up 2 bases and J gave up 8 bases, with 10 bases separating them. From germline, CDR1 is MNHGY and CDR2 SAAAGT.

The sequence was obtained from a human donor with breast cancer. Sequenced material: lymph node tissue, taken after IRX-2 immunotherapy. The chain uses TRBV6-8 and TRBJ2-1; no reliable D call. In DNA form, the CDR3 reads TGTGCCAGCAGTTACGAAATAGAGGATGAGCAGTTCTTC. Residues: CASSYEIEDEQFF.